These T cell receptor beta chains were read from a single sample in a study of control samples from healthy donors and cancer patients. The data were produced by immunoSEQ multiplex PCR, yet TCRdb's version contains in-frame clones alone and is incomplete. In the table there are about 140,000 clones, approximately 86% of which are singletons. Source material: blood. All receptors derive from a man younger than 35 in good health. Each CDR3 is given with its conserved first and last residue. D genes are given only for firm matches. Not every row has a clone size; where given, it reads once, few, many or a size class.

d_call,j_call,clone_size,v_call,cdr3_aa,cdr3_nt
NA,TRBJ1-5,NA,TRBV6-1,CASSERGGSSQPQHF,TGTGCCAGCAGTGAAAGGGGTGGGTCATCTCAGCCCCAGCATTTT
NA,TRBJ1-5,NA,TRBV19,CASSSGVHQPQHF,TGTGCCAGTAGTAGCGGGGTCCATCAGCCCCAGCATTTT
NA,TRBJ2-6,few,TRBV5-1,CASSSDLLGGANVLTF,TGCGCCAGCAGCTCGGACCTCCTGGGGGGGGCCAACGTCCTGACTTTC
NA,TRBJ2-7,NA,TRBV28,CASSYHYEQYF,TGTGCCAGCTCTTACCACTACGAGCAGTACTTC
TRBD1,TRBJ1-6,NA,TRBV28,CASRGQGVGPNSPLHF,TGTGCCAGCAGAGGACAGGGGGTTGGTCCGAATTCACCCCTCCACTTT
NA,TRBJ1-1,NA,TRBV11-2,CASSLDGVGTEAFF,TGTGCCAGCAGCTTAGATGGGGTTGGCACTGAAGCTTTCTTT
TRBD1,TRBJ1-1,NA,TRBV7-8,CASSNSGQENTEAFF,TGTGCCAGCAGCAACAGCGGACAGGAGAACACTGAAGCTTTCTTT
NA,TRBJ2-1,NA,TRBV6-2/TRBV6-3,CASSRGGSYNEQFF,TGTGCCAGCAGTAGGGGGGGCTCCTACAATGAGCAGTTCTTC
NA,TRBJ1-1,NA,TRBV7-9,CASSLAYALSEAFF,TGTGCCAGCAGCTTAGCATACGCTCTGTCTGAAGCTTTCTTT
TRBD2,TRBJ2-1,NA,TRBV3-1/TRBV3-2,CASSSGLAGKDNEQFF,TGTGCCAGCAGCTCGGGACTAGCGGGGAAAGACAATGAGCAGTTCTTC
NA,TRBJ2-7,NA,TRBV4-2,CASSQEFRTPYEQYF,TGTGCCAGCAGCCAAGAATTCCGGACACCGTACGAGCAGTACTTC
NA,TRBJ1-6,NA,TRBV7-3,CASSAKAGSPLHF,TGTGCCAGCAGCGCAAAGGCAGGTTCACCCCTCCACTTT
NA,TRBJ2-7,once,TRBV13,CASSFRAGYEQYF,TGTGCCAGCAGCTTTAGGGCTGGATACGAGCAGTACTTC
TRBD2,TRBJ2-2,NA,TRBV6-2/TRBV6-3,CASSYRLAGGPTNTGELFF,TGTGCCAGCAGTTACAGGCTAGCGGGGGGGCCAACGAACACCGGGGAGCTGTTTTTT
NA,TRBJ2-1,few,TRBV6-5,CASISRWEDSNEQFF,TGTGCCAGCATTTCACGCTGGGAGGACTCTAATGAGCAGTTCTTC
TRBD1,TRBJ1-1,NA,TRBV29-1,CSVGRQGRAFF,TGCAGCGTGGGTAGACAGGGACGAGCTTTCTTT
NA,TRBJ2-1,NA,TRBV11-2,CASRWTESSYNEQFF,TGTGCCAGCAGATGGACAGAGAGCTCCTACAATGAGCAGTTCTTC
NA,TRBJ1-2,NA,TRBV19,CASNPIGPEYNYGYTF,TGTGCCAGTAACCCCATCGGCCCAGAATATAACTATGGCTACACCTTC
NA,TRBJ1-6,NA,TRBV6-5,CASRYDSSEGGSPLHF,TGTGCCAGCAGATACGACTCCTCTGAAGGTGGTTCACCCCTCCACTTT
TRBD1,TRBJ2-6,NA,TRBV7-3,CASSRQGTDRGGHSGANVLTF,TGTGCCAGCAGCAGACAGGGCACCGACCGAGGGGGACACTCTGGGGCCAACGTCCTGACTTTC
NA,TRBJ1-6,NA,TRBV9,CASSATGTYNSPLHF,TGTGCCAGCAGCGCGACAGGTACCTATAATTCACCCCTCCACTTT
NA,TRBJ1-2,NA,TRBV24-1,CATSGLNNAYGYTF,TGTGCCACCAGTGGGTTAAATAACGCCTATGGCTACACCTTC
NA,TRBJ2-5,NA,TRBV28,CARRDRRGETQYF,TGTGCCCGACGGGACCGGAGGGGAGAGACCCAGTACTTC
NA,TRBJ1-2,NA,TRBV29-1,CSALHGTNYGYTF,TGCAGCGCCTTACACGGGACTAACTATGGCTACACCTTC
NA,TRBJ2-1,NA,TRBV14,CATRSTDSYEQFF,TGTGCCACCCGAAGTACCGATTCCTATGAGCAGTTCTTC